One sample yielded the 15 T cell receptor beta chains listed below, sequenced in a study of shared clonotypes between healthy human individuals. The method was immunoSEQ multiplex PCR; TCRdb's version includes in-frame clones alone and lacks a portion of them. The sample shows 450,000 to 650,000 clones, around 77% of them seen only once. Source material: PBMCs. Receptors originate from a woman between 40 and 50 years old in good health. Some clones in this sample may be carry-over from other donors' samples.

CDR3 in amino acids: CASSLEAGGTGELFF. The CDR3 DNA is TGCGCCAGCAGCTTGGAGGCAGGGGGCACCGGGGAGCTGTTTTTT. The rearrangement uses TRBV5-1 and TRBJ2-2, with 7 bases fitting TRBD1. The V gene end was trimmed by 0 bases and the J gene end by 4 bases; junction bases not matched to a gene: 3. The CDR3 runs to 15 residues. Germline V CDR1 and CDR2: SGHRS, YFSETQ.

This clone was counted between two and nine times. This chain connects TRBV25-1 to TRBJ2-5; 10 positions match TRBD2. The trim removed 7 bases at V and 4 bases at J, leaving 12 bases unmatched. Germline V gene lookup returns CDR1 MGHDK and CDR2 SYGVNS. CDR3 size: 16 residues. CDR3 region: CASNIGGSGRGETQYF. The CDR3 DNA reads as TGTGCCAGCAATATAGGGGGCAGCGGGAGGGGAGAGACCCAGTACTTC.

This sequence joins TRBV18 and TRBJ1-1; D is ambiguous. Germline V CDR1 and CDR2: KGHSH, LQKENI. The CDR3 has 16 amino acids. V was shortened by 0 bases and J by 1 base, with 12 bases between the two germline ends. DNA of the CDR3: TGTGCCAGCTCACCACCAATTGCGTGGGAGAACACTGAAGCTTTCTTT. Amino acid sequence: CASSPPIAWENTEAFF.

The chain carries TRBV6-5 and TRBJ2-7; 10 nucleotides match TRBD2. The germline V gene has CDR1 MNHEY and CDR2 SVGAGI. Losses at the gene ends were 2 bases for V and 4 bases for J; bases not matched to a gene: 8. This CDR3 has 16 amino acids. The CDR3 DNA reads as TGTGCCAGCAGTTACCAAACGTCTAGCGGGAGTTACGAGCAGTACTTC. Translation gives CASSYQTSSGSYEQYF.

The chain has TRBV28 and TRBJ1-5; no definite D call. This CDR3 region has 13 residues. Trimming removed 8 bases at V and 7 bases at J, with 15 bases between. From germline, CDR1 is MDHEN and CDR2 SYDVKM. CDR3 coding DNA: TGTGCCAGCTGCCCCATCTTCGGACAGCCCCAGCATTTT. This gives the protein CASCPIFGQPQHF.

This clone was counted only a few times. This rearrangement joins TRBV10-3 to TRBJ2-7; tentative D call: TRBD2 (6 bases). CDR1 and CDR2 from the germline V gene are ENHRY and SYGVKD. Trimming took off 0 bases at V and 3 bases at J, with 9 bases between the two ends. The CDR3 consists of 14 residues. The CDR3 loop reads CAISESVADYEQYF. In nucleotides, the CDR3 is TGTGCCATCAGTGAGTCAGTAGCGGACTACGAGCAGTACTTC.

The rearrangement joins TRBV5-1 to TRBJ2-5; no clear D gene. The CDR3 length is 12 residues. CDR1 SGHRS and CDR2 YFSETQ come from the germline V gene. Trimming took off 2 bases at V and 4 bases at J, with 6 bases between the two ends. The CDR3 loop reads CASSLSRETQYF. DNA for the CDR3: TGCGCCAGCAGCTTAAGTCGAGAGACCCAGTACTTC.

V and J are TRBV28 and TRBJ2-1; TRBD2 agrees at 9 bases. This CDR3 is 15 amino acids long. After removal of 3 bases from V and 8 bases from J, the junction contained 8 bases not matched to a gene. Germline V gene sequence: CDR1 MDHEN, CDR2 SYDVKM. The CDR3 DNA sequence: TGTGCCAGCAGTTTTGGCGGGAGGGTGAGGGATGAGCAGTTCTTC. Its translation is CASSFGGRVRDEQFF.

The genes are TRBV6-6 and TRBJ1-4, with TRBD1 as a possible D gene (5 bases). The CDR3 is 14 amino acids. Germline loops: CDR1 MNHNY, CDR2 SVGAGI (reference sequence). V shed 8 bases and J shed 4 bases, with 14 bases lying between them. CDR3 residues: CASDEGQDNEKLFF. CDR3 coding DNA: TGTGCCAGCGATGAGGGGCAGGATAATGAAAAACTGTTTTTT.

The rearrangement joins TRBV4-1 to TRBJ1-2; D might be TRBD1 (5 bases). Germline V lookup: CDR1 MGHRA, CDR2 YSYEKL. CDR3 size: 14 residues. With 0 bases removed from V and 8 bases from J, the gap between germline ends came to 13 bases. The CDR3 DNA sequence: TGCGCCAGCAGCCAAGAACGGGGGAACTTCGGCTACACCTTC. Translated, it gives CASSQERGNFGYTF.

CDR3 DNA: TGTGCCAGCAGCTTGCCTGGGGGCGCTTCTGGGGCCAACGTCCTGACTTTC. This translates into CASSLPGGASGANVLTF. This chain uses TRBV5-4 with TRBJ2-6, with D maybe TRBD1 (6 bases). The germline V gene encodes CDR1 SGHNT and CDR2 YYREEE (reference sequence). The CDR3 consists of 17 residues. Trimming removed 1 base at V and 1 base at J, with 12 bases between. The full variable domain, its missing parts supplied by reference TRBV5-4 and TRBJ2-6, is ETGVTQSPTHLIKTRGQQVTLRCSSQSGHNTVSWYQQALGQGPQFIFQYYREEENGRGNFPPRFSGLQFPNYSSELNVNALELDDSALYLCASSLPGGASGANVLTFGAGSRLTVL.

J is TRBJ2-2 and V is TRBV5-1; D is unresolved. CDR3 length equals 15 residues. Trimming shortened V by 1 base and J by 5 bases, and 12 bases separated the two germline ends. Germline V CDR1 and CDR2: SGHRS, YFSETQ. The CDR3 reads CASSLRQAETGELFF. The CDR3 region has the DNA TGCGCCAGCAGCTTGAGGCAGGCAGAAACCGGGGAGCTGTTTTTT.

V is TRBV30 and J is TRBJ2-6; 8 bases agree with TRBD1. Germline lookup yields CDR1 GTSNPN and CDR2 SVGIG (reference sequence). The CDR3 has 15 residues. V was clipped by 1 base and J by 6 bases; unmatched bases: 5. In nucleotides, the CDR3 is TGTGCCTGGAGTGACCAGGGGGCCTTGGCCAACGTCCTGACTTTC. The encoded protein is CAWSDQGALANVLTF.

The CDR3 spells CASSLGPDLAIDEQYF. The DNA for the CDR3 is TGTGCCAGCAGCTTAGGTCCGGACCTAGCGATCGACGAGCAGTACTTC. This sequence joins TRBV7-2 and TRBJ2-7; D is possibly TRBD2 (6 bases). The germline gives CDR1 SGHTA, CDR2 FQGNSA. Between the trimmed V and J ends, which lost 1 base and 5 bases, there was a span of 18 bases. This CDR3 has 16 residues. Complete variable domain (other parts from reference TRBV7-2 and TRBJ2-7): GAGVSQSPSNKVTEKGKDVELRCDPISGHTALYWYRQSLGQGLEFLIYFQGNSAPDKSGLPSDRFSAERTGGSVSTLTIQRTQQEDSAVYLCASSLGPDLAIDEQYFGPGTRLTVT.

This chain links TRBV19 with TRBJ1-1; D is uncertain. Trimming removed 6 bases from V and 7 bases from J, with 15 bases in between. The CDR3 runs to 13 residues. Per germline, CDR1 LNHDA and CDR2 SQIVND (reference sequence). As DNA, the CDR3 is TGTGCCAGTAGGGGCGGGTTGCGGGGTGAAGCTTTCTTT. This sequence encodes CASRGGLRGEAFF.